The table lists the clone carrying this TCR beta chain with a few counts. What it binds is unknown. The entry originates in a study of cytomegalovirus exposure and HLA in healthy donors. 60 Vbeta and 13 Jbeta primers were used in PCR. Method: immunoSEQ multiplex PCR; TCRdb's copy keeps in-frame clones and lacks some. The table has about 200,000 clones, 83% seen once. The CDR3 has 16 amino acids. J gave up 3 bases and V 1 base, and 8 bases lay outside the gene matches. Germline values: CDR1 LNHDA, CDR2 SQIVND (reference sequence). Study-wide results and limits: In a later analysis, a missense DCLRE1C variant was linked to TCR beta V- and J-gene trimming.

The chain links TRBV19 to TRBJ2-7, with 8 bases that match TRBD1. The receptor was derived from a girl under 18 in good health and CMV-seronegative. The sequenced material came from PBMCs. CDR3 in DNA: TGTGCCAGTAGTATAGCCCCCTCAGGGGGCTACTACGAGCAGTACTTC. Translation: CASSIAPSGGYYEQYF.